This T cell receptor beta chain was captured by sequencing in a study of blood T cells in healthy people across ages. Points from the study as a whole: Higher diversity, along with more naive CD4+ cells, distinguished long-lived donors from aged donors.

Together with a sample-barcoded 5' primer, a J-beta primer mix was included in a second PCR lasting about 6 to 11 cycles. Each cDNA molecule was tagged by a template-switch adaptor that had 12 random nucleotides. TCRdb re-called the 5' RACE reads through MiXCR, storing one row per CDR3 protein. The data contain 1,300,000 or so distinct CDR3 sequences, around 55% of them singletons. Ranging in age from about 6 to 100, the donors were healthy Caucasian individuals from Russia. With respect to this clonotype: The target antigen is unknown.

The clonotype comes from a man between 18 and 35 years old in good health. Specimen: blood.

Here the CDR3 reads CSASPPSIRTDTQYF. CDR3 sequence (DNA): TGCAGTGCTAGCCCTCCCTCAATCCGGACAGATACGCAGTATTTT. This chain links TRBV20-1 with TRBJ2-3; D is undetermined. The germline V gene has CDR1 DFQATT and CDR2 SNEGSKA (reference sequence). The ends were cut back, 3 bases at V and 3 bases at J, with 16 bases in the middle. The CDR3 covers 15 residues.